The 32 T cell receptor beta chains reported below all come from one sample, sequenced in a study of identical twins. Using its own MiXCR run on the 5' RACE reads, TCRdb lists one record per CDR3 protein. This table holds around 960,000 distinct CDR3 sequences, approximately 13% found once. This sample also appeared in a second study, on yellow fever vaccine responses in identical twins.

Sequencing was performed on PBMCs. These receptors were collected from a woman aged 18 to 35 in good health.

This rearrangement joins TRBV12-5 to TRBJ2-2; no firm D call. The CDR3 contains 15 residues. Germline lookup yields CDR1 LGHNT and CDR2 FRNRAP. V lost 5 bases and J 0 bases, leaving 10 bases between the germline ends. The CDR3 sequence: CASGTGPPNTGELFF. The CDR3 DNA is TGTGCTAGTGGTACCGGGCCTCCGAACACCGGGGAGCTGTTTTTT. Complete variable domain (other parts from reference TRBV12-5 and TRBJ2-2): DARVTQTPRHKVTEMGQEVTMRCQPILGHNTVFWYRQTMMQGLELLAYFRNRAPLDDSGMPKDRFSAEMPDATLATLKIQPSEPRDSAVYFCASGTGPPNTGELFFGEGSRLTVL.

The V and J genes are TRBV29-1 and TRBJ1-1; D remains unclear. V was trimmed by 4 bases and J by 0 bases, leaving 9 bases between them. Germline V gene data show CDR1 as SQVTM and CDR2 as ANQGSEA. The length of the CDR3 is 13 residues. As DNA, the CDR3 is TGCAGCGTTGTTCGGGCCATGAACACTGAAGCTTTCTTT. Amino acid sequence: CSVVRAMNTEAFF.

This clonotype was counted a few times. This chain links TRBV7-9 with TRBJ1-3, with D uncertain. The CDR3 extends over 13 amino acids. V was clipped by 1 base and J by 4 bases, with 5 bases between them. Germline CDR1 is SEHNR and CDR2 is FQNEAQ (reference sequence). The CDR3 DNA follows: TGTGCCAGCAGCTTAGGCGAAGGAAACACCATATATTTT. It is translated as CASSLGEGNTIYF.

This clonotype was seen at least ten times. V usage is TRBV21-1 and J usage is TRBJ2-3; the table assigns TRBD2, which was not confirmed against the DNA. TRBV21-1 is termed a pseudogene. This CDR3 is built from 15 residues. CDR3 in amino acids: CASSKVVPNTDTQYF. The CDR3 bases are TGTGCCAGCAGCAAAGTAGTGCCGAACACAGATACGCAGTATTTT.

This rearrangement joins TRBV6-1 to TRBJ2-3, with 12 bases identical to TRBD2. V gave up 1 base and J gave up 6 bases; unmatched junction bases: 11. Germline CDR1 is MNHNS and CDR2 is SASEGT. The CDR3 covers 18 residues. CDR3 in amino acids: CASSEEGLAGGVRDTQYF. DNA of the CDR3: TGTGCCAGCAGTGAAGAAGGGCTAGCGGGGGGGGTCCGGGATACGCAGTATTTT.

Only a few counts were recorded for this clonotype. CDR3 DNA sequence: TGTGCCAGCAGCCGGGGCCTCAGCGGGCCCCAGCATTTT. Translating it yields CASSRGLSGPQHF. The chain recombines TRBV11-3 with TRBJ1-5, with TRBD1 as a possible D gene (5 bases). V lost 5 bases and J lost 9, with 14 bases in between. The CDR3 has 13 residues. Germline V gives CDR1 SGHNT, CDR2 YENEEA.

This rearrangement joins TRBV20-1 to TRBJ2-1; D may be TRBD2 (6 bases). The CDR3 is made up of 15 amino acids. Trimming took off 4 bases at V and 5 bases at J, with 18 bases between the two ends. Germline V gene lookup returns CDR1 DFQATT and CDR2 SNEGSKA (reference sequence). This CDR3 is CSATQRRGVDNEQFF. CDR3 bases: TGCAGTGCTACCCAGAGGCGGGGAGTGGACAATGAGCAGTTCTTC.

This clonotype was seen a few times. The CDR3 nucleotides read TGCAGCGTGACACACAGCCAGAACACTGAAGCTTTCTTT. This gives the protein CSVTHSQNTEAFF. The genes are TRBV29-1 and TRBJ1-1; D unclear. V lost 6 bases to trimming and J lost 1 base, with 12 bases between them. This CDR3 has 13 residues. Per the germline V gene, CDR1 is SQVTM and CDR2 is ANQGSEA.

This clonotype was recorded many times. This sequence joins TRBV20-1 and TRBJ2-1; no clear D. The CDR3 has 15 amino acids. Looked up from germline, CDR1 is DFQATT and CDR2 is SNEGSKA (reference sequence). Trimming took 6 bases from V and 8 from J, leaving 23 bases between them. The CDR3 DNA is TGCAGTGCCCCCAGGTTGACCGGAAAAGGTGATGAGCAGTTCTTC. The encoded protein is CSAPRLTGKGDEQFF.

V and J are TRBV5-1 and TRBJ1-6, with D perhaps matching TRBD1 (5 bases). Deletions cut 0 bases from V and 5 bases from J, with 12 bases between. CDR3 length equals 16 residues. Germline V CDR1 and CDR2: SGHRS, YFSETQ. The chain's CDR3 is CASSLGAGTNNSPLHF. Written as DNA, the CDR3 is TGCGCCAGCAGCTTGGGGGCTGGGACCAATAATTCACCCCTCCACTTT. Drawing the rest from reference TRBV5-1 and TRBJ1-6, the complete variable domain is KAGVTQTPRYLIKTRGQQVTLSCSPISGHRSVSWYQQTPGQGLQFLFEYFSETQRNKGNFPGRFSGRQFSNSRSEMNVSTLELGDSALYLCASSLGAGTNNSPLHFGNGTRLTVT.

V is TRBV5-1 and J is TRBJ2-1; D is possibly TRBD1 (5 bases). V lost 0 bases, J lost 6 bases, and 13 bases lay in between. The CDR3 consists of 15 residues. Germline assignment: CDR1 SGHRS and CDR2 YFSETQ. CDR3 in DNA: TGCGCCAGCAGCTTGGTGGGGCCCACCCTCAATGAGCAGTTCTTC. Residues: CASSLVGPTLNEQFF.

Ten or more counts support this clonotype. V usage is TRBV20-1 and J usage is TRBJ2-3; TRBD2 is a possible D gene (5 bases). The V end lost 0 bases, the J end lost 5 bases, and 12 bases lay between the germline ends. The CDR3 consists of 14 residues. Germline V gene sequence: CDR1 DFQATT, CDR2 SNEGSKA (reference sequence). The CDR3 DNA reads TGCAGTGCTAGAGATAGTAGCGCCGGAGATACGCAGTATTTT. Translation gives CSARDSSAGDTQYF.

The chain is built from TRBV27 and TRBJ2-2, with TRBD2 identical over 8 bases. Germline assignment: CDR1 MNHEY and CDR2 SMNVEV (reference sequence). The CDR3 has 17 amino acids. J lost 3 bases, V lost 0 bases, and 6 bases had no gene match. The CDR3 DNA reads TGTGCCAGCAGTTTATCGATGGCTAGCGGGCACACCGGGGAGCTGTTTTTT. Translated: CASSLSMASGHTGELFF.

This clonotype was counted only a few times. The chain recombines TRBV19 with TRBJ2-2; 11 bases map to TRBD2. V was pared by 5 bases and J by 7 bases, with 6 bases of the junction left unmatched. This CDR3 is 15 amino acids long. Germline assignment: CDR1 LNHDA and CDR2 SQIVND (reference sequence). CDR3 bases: TGTGCCAGTAGTGTGGGGACTAGCGGAGTCGGGGAGCTGTTTTTT. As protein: CASSVGTSGVGELFF.

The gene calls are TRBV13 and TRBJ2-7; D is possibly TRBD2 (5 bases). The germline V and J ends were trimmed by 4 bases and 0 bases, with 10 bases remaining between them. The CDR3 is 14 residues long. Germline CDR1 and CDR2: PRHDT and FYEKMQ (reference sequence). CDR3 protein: CASSSTRDSYEQYV. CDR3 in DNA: TGTGCCAGCAGCTCAACTCGGGACTCCTACGAGCAGTACGTC.

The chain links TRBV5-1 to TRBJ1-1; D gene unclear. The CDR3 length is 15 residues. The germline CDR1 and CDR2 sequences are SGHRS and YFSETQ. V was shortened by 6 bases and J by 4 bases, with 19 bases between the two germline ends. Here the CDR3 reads CASKSMVQTSTEAFF. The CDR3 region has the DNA TGCGCCAGCAAGAGTATGGTGCAGACAAGCACTGAAGCTTTCTTT.

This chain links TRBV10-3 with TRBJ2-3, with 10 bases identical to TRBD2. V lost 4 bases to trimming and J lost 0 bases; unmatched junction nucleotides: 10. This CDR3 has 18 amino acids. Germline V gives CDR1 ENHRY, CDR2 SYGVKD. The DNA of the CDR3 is TGTGCCATCAGTGGTGTTAGCGGGAGGACCACTAGCACAGATACGCAGTATTTT. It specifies CAISGVSGRTTSTDTQYF.

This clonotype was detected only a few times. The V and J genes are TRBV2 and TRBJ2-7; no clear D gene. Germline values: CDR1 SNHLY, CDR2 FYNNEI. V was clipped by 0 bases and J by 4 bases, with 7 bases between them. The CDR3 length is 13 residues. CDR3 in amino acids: CASSEALPYEQYF. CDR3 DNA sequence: TGTGCCAGCAGTGAAGCGCTTCCTTACGAGCAGTACTTC.

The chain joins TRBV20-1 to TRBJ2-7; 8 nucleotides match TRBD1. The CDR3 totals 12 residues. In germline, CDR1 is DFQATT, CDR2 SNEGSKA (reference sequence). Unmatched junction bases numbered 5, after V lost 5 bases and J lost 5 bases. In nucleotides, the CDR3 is TGCAGTGCTTCCGACAGGGGACACGAGCAGTACTTC. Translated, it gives CSASDRGHEQYF.

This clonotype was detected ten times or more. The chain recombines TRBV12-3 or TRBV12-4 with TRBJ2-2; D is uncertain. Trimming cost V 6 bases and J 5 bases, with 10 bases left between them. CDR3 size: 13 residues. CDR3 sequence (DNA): TGTGCCAGCAGAATCAGTGGGACCGGGGAGCTGTTTTTT. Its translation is CASRISGTGELFF.

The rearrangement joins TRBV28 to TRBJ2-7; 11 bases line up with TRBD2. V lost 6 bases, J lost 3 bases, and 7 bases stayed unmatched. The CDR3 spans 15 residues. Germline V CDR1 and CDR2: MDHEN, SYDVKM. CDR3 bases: TGTGCCAGCAGCCGAGGGACTAGCGGACACTACGAGCAGTACTTC. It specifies CASSRGTSGHYEQYF.

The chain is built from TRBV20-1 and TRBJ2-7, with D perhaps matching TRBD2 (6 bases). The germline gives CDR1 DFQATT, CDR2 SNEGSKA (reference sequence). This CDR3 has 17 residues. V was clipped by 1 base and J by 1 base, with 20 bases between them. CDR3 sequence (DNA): TGCAGTGCTAGAGCCGCTCCGGGGAGGACTGCATCCTACGAGCAGTACTTC. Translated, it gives CSARAAPGRTASYEQYF.

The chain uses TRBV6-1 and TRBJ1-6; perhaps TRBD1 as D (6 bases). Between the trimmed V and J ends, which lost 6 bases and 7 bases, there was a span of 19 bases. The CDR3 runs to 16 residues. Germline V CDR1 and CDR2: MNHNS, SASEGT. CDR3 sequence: CASSLPGQFANSPLHF. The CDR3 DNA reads TGTGCCAGCAGCCTCCCCGGACAGTTTGCAAATTCACCCCTCCACTTT.

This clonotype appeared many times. CDR3 sequence reads: CASSFDRATEAFF. The CDR3 DNA sequence: TGCGCCAGCAGCTTTGACAGGGCCACTGAAGCTTTCTTT. The chain is built from TRBV5-1 and TRBJ1-1; 7 bases match TRBD1. Germline lookup yields CDR1 SGHRS and CDR2 YFSETQ. CDR3 size: 13 residues. The J segment lost 4 bases and the V segment lost 2 bases, leaving 2 bases of the junction unmatched.

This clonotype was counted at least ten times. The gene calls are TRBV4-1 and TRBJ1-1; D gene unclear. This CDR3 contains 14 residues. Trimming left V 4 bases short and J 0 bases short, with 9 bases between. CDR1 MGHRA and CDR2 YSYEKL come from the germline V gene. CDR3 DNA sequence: TGCGCCAGCAGCCGACCCTCCCTGAACACTGAAGCTTTCTTT. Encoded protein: CASSRPSLNTEAFF.

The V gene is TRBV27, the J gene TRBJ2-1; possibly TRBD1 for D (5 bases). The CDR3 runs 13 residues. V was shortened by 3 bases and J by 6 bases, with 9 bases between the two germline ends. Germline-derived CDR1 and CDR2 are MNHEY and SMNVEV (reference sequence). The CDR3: CASSFWGGNEQFF. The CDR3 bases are TGTGCCAGCAGTTTCTGGGGCGGCAATGAGCAGTTCTTC.

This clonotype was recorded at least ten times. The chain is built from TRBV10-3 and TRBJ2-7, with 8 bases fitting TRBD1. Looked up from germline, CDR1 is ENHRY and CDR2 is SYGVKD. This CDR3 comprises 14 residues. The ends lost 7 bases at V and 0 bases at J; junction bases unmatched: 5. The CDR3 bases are TGTGCCATCAAGGGACAGGATAGCTCCTACGAGCAGTACTTC. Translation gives CAIKGQDSSYEQYF.

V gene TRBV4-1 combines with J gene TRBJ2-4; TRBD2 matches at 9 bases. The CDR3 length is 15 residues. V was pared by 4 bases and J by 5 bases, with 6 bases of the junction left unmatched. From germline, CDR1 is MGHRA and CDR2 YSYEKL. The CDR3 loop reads CASSPSRTSENIQYF. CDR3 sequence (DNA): TGCGCCAGCAGCCCATCCAGGACTAGCGAAAACATTCAGTACTTC.

The CDR3 nucleotides read TGTGCCAGCAGCTTAGGGGACCTAACAGGGATGAACACTGAAGCTTTCTTT. Residues: CASSLGDLTGMNTEAFF. The chain is built from TRBV7-9 and TRBJ1-1, with D tentatively TRBD1 (6 bases). Per germline, CDR1 SEHNR and CDR2 FQNEAQ (reference sequence). V was pared by 1 base and J by 0 bases, with 15 bases between. The CDR3 runs 17 residues.

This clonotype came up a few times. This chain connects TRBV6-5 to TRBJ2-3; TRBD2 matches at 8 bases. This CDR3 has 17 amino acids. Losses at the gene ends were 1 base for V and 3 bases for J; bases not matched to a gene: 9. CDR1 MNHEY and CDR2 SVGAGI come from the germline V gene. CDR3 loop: CASSYWGRAGGTDTQYF. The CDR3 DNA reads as TGTGCCAGCAGTTACTGGGGTCGGGCGGGGGGAACAGATACGCAGTATTTT.

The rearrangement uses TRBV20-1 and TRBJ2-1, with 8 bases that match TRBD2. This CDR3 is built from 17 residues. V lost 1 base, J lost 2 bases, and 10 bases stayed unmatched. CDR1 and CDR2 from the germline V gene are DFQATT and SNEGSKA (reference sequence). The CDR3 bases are TGCAGTGCTAGAGGAGGAGCGGGGGTCCCCCCCTACAATGAGCAGTTCTTC. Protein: CSARGGAGVPPYNEQFF.

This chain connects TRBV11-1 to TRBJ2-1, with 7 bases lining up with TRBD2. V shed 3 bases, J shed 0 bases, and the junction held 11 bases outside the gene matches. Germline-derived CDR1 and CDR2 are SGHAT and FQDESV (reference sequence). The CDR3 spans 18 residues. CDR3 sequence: CASSLGKRGTSSYNEQFF. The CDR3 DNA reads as TGTGCCAGCAGCTTGGGGAAGCGGGGAACGAGCTCCTACAATGAGCAGTTCTTC. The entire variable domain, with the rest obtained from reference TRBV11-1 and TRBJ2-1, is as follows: EAEVAQSPRYKITEKSQAVAFWCDPISGHATLYWYRQILGQGPELLVQFQDESVVDDSQLPKDRFSAERLKGVDSTLKIQPAELGDSAMYLCASSLGKRGTSSYNEQFFGPGTRLTVL.